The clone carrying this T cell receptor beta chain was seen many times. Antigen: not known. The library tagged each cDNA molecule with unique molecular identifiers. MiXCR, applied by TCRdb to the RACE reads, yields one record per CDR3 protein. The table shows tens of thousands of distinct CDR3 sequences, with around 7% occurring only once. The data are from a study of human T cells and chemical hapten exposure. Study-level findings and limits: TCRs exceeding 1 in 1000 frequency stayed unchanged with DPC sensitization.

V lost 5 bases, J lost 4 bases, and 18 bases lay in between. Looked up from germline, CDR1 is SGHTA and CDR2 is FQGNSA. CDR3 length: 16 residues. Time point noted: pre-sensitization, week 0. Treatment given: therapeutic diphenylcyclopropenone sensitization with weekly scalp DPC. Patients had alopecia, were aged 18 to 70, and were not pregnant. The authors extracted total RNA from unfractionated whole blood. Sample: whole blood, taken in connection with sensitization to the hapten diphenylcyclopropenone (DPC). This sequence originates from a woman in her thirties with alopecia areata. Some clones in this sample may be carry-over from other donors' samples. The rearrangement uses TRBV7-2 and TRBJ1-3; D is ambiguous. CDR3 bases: TGTGCCAGCAGCCTTAGGACCTTTTCAGCAGGAAACACCATATATTTT. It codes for CASSLRTFSAGNTIYF.